This TCR beta chain was sequenced during a study of tissue T cells after allogeneic stem cell transplantation. Study-level information: Tissue samples with histologically apparent lymphocytes on H&E review were prioritized for sequencing. Findings and limits, study-wide: This small cohort was clinically heterogeneous, and sampling depth was a limitation. Tissue-detected TCR repertoire was only partly captured by blood and spleen T cells.

CDR3 length equals 13 residues. V shed 3 bases and J shed 4 bases, with 9 bases lying between them. The germline V gene encodes CDR1 MGHDK and CDR2 SYGVNS. The method was immunoSEQ multiplex PCR; TCRdb's version includes in-frame clones alone and lacks a portion of them. The sample includes around 4,000 clones, around 58% of them seen just once. This clone has only a few counts. The antigen remains unidentified. The TCR comes from a female donor older than 55 with lung cancer. The sequences come from tissue from the esophagus, collected at autopsy. The chain combines TRBV25-1 with TRBJ1-2, with D perhaps TRBD1 (6 bases). CDR3 protein: CASSDRTVYGYTF. Here the CDR3 DNA reads TGTGCCAGCAGTGACCGGACAGTCTATGGCTACACCTTC.